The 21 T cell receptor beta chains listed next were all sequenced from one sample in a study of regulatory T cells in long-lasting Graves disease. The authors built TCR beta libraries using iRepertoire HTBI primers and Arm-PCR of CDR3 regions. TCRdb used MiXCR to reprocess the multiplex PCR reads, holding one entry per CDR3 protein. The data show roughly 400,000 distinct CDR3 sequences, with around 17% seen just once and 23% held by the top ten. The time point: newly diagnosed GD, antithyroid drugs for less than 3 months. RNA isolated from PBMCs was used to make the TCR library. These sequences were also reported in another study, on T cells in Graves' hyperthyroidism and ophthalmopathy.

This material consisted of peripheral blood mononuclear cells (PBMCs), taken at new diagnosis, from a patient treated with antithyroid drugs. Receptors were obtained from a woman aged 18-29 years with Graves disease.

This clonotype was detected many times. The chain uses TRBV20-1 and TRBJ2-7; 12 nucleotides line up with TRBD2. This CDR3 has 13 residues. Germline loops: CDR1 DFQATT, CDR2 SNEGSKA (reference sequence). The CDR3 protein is CSRLAGDTYEQYF. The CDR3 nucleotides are TGCAGCAGACTAGCGGGAGATACCTACGAGCAGTACTTC.

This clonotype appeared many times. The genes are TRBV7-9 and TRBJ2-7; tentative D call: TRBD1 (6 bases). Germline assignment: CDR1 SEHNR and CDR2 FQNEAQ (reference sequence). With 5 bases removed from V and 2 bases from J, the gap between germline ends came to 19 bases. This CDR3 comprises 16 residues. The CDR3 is CASSPAGPRGTYEQYF. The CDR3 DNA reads TGTGCCAGCAGCCCTGCAGGACCAAGGGGGACCTACGAGCAGTACTTC. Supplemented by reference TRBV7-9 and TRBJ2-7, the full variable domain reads DTGVSQNPRHKITKRGQNVTFRCDPISEHNRLYWYRQTLGQGPEFLTYFQNEAQLEKSRLLSDRFSAERPKGSFSTLEIQRTEQGDSAMYLCASSPAGPRGTYEQYFGPGTRLTVT.

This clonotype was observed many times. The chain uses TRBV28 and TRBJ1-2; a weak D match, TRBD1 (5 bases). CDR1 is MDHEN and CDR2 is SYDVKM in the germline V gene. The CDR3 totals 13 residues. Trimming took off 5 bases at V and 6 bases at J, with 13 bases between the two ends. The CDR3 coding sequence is TGTGCCAGCAGTGTTAACGAGGGGCATGGCTACACCTTC. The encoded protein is CASSVNEGHGYTF.

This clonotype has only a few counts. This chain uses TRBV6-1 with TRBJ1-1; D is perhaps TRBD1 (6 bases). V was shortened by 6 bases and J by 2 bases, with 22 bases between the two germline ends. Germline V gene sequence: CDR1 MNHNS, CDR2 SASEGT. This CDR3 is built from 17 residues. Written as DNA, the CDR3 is TGTGCCAGCAGAACCAACTCCCAGGGGATAATTAACACTGAAGCTTTCTTT. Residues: CASRTNSQGIINTEAFF.

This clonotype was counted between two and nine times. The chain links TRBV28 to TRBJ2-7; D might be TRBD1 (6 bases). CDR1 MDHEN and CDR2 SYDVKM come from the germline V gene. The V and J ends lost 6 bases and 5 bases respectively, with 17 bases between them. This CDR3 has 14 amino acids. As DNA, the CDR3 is TGTGCCAGCAGCCCGACAGGCCGTAAAAACGAGCAGTACTTC. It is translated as CASSPTGRKNEQYF.

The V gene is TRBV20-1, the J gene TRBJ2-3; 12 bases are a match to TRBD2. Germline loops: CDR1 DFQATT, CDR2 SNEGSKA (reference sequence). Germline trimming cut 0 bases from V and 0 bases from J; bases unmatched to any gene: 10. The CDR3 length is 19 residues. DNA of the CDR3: TGCAGTGCTAGAGATGCGAGGAGACTAGCGGGAGTAAGCACAGATACGCAGTATTTT. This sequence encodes CSARDARRLAGVSTDTQYF.

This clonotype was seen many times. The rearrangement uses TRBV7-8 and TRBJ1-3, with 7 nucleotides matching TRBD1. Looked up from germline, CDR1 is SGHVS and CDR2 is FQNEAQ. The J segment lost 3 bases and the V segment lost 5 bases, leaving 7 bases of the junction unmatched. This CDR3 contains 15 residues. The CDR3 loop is CASSPTGVLGNTIYF. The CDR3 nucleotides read TGTGCCAGCAGCCCTACAGGGGTACTTGGAAACACCATATATTTT.

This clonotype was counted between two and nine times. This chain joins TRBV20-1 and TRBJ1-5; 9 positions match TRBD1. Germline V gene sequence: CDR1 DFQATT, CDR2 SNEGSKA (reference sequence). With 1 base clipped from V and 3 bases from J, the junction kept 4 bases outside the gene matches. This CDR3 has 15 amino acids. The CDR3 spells CSARGRTGVNQPQHF. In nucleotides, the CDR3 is TGCAGTGCTAGAGGGAGGACAGGGGTCAATCAGCCCCAGCATTTT.

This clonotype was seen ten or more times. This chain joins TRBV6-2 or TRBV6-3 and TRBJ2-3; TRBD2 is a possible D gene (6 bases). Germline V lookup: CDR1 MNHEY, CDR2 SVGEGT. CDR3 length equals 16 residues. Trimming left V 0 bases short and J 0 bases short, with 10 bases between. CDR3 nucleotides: TGTGCCAGCAGTTACTCGGGCGGGAAGAGCACAGATACGCAGTATTTT. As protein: CASSYSGGKSTDTQYF.

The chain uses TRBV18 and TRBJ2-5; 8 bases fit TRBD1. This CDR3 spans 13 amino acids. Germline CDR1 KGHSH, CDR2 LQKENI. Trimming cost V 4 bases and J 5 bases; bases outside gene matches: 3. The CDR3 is CASSRQGMETQYF. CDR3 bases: TGTGCCAGCTCACGACAGGGGATGGAGACCCAGTACTTC.

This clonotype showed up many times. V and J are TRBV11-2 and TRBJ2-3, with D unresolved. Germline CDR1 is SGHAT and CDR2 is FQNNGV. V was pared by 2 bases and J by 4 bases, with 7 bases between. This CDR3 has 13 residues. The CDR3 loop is CASSLQASDTQYF. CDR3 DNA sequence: TGTGCCAGCAGCTTACAGGCCTCAGATACGCAGTATTTT.

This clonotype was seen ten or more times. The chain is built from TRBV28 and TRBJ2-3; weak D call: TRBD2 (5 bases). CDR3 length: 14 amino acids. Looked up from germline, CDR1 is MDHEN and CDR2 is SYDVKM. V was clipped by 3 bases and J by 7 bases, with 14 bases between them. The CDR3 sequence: CASSFQLGGHTQYF. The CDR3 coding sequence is TGTGCCAGCAGTTTCCAACTAGGAGGCCATACGCAGTATTTT.

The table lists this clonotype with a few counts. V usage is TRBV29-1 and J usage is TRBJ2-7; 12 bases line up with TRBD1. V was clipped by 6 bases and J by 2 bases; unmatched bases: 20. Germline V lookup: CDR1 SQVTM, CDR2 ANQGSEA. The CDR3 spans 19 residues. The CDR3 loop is CSVKEPAGTGGFYPYEQYF. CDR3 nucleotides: TGCAGCGTCAAAGAGCCCGCCGGGACAGGGGGCTTTTATCCCTACGAGCAGTACTTC.

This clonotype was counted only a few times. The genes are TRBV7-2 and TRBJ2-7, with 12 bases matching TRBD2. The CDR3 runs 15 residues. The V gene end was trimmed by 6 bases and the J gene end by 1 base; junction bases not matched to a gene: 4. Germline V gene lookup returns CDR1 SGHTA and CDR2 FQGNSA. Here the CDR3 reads CASRRLAGGSYEQYF. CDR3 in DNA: TGTGCCAGCAGACGTCTAGCGGGAGGGTCCTACGAGCAGTACTTC.

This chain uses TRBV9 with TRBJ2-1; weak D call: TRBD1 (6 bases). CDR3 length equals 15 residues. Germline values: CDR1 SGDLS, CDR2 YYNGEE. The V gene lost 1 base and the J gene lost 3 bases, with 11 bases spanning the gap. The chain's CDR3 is CASSVLDRDYNEQFF. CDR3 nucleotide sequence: TGTGCCAGCAGCGTATTGGACAGAGACTACAATGAGCAGTTCTTC. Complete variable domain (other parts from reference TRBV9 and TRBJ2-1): DSGVTQTPKHLITATGQRVTLRCSPRSGDLSVYWYQQSLDQGLQFLIQYYNGEERAKGNILERFSAQQFPDLHSELNLSSLELGDSALYFCASSVLDRDYNEQFFGPGTRLTVL.

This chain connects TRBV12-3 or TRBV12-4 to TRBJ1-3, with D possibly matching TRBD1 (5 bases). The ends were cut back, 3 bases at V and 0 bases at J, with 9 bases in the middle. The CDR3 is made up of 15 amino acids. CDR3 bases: TGTGCCAGCAGTTTGCGACAGTTCTCTGGAAACACCATATATTTT. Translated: CASSLRQFSGNTIYF.

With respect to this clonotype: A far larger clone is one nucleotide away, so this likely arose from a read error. The CDR3: CASSPRDIGSEQFF. DNA for the CDR3: TGTGCCAGCAGTCCCCGGGACATCGGTAGCGAGCAGTTCTTC. J is TRBJ2-1 and V is TRBV28; D might be TRBD1 (6 bases). Germline V CDR1 and CDR2: MDHEN, SYDVKM. The CDR3 runs 14 residues. Trimming took 5 bases from V and 10 from J, leaving 18 bases between them. The variable domain in full, completed from reference TRBV28 and TRBJ2-1, reads DVKVTQSSRYLVKRTGEKVFLECVQDMDHENMFWYRQDPGLGLRLIYFSYDVKMKEKGDIPEGYSVSREKKERFSLILESASTNQTSMYLCASSPRDIGSEQFFGPGTRLTVL.

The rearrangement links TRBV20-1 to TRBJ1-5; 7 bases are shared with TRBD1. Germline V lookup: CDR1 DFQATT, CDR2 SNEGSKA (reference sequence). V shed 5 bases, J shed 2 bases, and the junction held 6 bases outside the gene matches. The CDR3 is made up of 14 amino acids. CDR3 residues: CSAGGTAGNQPQHF. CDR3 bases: TGCAGTGCTGGCGGGACAGCGGGCAATCAGCCCCAGCATTTT.

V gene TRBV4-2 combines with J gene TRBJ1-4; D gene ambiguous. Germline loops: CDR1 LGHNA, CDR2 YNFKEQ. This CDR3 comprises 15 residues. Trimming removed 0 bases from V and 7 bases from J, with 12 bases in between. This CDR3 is CASSQDSGWVEKLFF. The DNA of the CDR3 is TGTGCCAGCAGCCAAGATTCCGGCTGGGTTGAAAAACTGTTTTTT.

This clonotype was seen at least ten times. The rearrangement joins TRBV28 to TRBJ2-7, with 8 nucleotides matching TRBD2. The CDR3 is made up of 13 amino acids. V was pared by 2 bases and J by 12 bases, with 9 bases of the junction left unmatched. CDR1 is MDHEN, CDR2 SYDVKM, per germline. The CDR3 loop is CASSLRTSRTPYF. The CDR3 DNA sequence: TGTGCCAGCAGTTTACGGACTAGCCGAACCCCGTACTTC.

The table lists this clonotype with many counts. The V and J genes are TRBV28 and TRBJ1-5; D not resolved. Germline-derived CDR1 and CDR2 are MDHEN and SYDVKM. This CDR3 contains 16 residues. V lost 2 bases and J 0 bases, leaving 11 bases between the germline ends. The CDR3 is CASSLRAGFSNQPQHF. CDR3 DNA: TGTGCCAGCAGTTTAAGGGCCGGATTTAGCAATCAGCCCCAGCATTTT.